This is a list of T cell receptor beta chains from one sample in a study of blood T cell repertoires in COVID-19. The method was immunoSEQ multiplex PCR; TCRdb's version includes in-frame clones alone and lacks a portion of them. The repertoire includes 80,000 or so clones, roughly 78% of them detected once, and under 5.5% sits in the top ten. Specimen: peripheral blood. These receptors were taken from a woman in her seventies with acute or convalescent COVID-19. The CDR3 runs from the conserved cysteine through the conserved F or W. The D gene is left open where the match is weak. Part of the rows lack a size; the others show once, few, many or a class for expanded clones.

size: once
V: TRBV6-5
D: .
J: TRBJ1-1
DNA: TGTGCCAGCAGTTACGGTGCAGGGAACACTGAAGCTTTCTTT
CDR3: CASSYGAGNTEAFF

size: .
V: TRBV6-5
D: TRBD1
J: TRBJ2-1
DNA: TGTGCCAGCACGGGGACAGGCCCCAATGAGCAGTTCTTC
CDR3: CASTGTGPNEQFF

size: .
V: TRBV6-5
D: .
J: TRBJ2-2
DNA: TGTGCCAGCAGTTGGGGCCGCACCGGGGAGCTGTTTTTT
CDR3: CASSWGRTGELFF

size: .
V: TRBV9
D: .
J: TRBJ1-1
DNA: TGTGCCAGCAGCGTAGAACAGGGGAACACTGAAGCTTTCTTT
CDR3: CASSVEQGNTEAFF

size: .
V: TRBV18
D: .
J: TRBJ2-3
DNA: TGTGCCAGCTCACCACCGACTGTCAAGACAGATACGCAGTATTTT
CDR3: CASSPPTVKTDTQYF

size: .
V: TRBV6-6
D: .
J: TRBJ2-3
DNA: TGTGCCAGCGGAATAGAGGTAGATACGCAGTATTTT
CDR3: CASGIEVDTQYF

size: .
V: TRBV9
D: TRBD1
J: TRBJ1-2
DNA: TGTGCCAGCAGTCCCTCGACAGGGAATGGGTACTATGGCTACACCTTC
CDR3: CASSPSTGNGYYGYTF

size: .
V: TRBV5-5
D: TRBD1
J: TRBJ1-4
DNA: TGTGCCAGCAGCTTCGGGACAGGGGATCCCGGAACTAATGAAAAACTGTTTTTT
CDR3: CASSFGTGDPGTNEKLFF

size: .
V: TRBV6-6
D: TRBD2
J: TRBJ2-5
DNA: TGTGCCAGCAGCCAAGCGGGGGGGCAAGAGACCCAGTACTTC
CDR3: CASSQAGGQETQYF

size: .
V: TRBV29-1
D: TRBD2
J: TRBJ2-5
DNA: TGCAGCGTTGATACTAGCGGGCAAGGGGGCCAGTACTTC
CDR3: CSVDTSGQGGQYF

size: .
V: TRBV5-1
D: .
J: TRBJ2-1
DNA: TGCGCCAGCAGCTCCTCCTGGCAAACCCTCTCCTACAATGAGCAGTTCTTC
CDR3: CASSSSWQTLSYNEQFF

size: .
V: TRBV14
D: .
J: TRBJ1-2
DNA: TGTGCCAGCAGCCCTTGGACAGCCGGCGGTGGCTACACCTTC
CDR3: CASSPWTAGGGYTF

size: .
V: TRBV5-5
D: TRBD1
J: TRBJ1-5
DNA: TGTGCCAGCAGCCCAACCGGGACAGGGTACAATCAGCCCCAGCATTTT
CDR3: CASSPTGTGYNQPQHF

size: .
V: TRBV23-1
D: .
J: TRBJ1-4
DNA: TGCGCCAGCCGGTGCCAGGGCGATGAAAAACTGTTTTTT
CDR3: CASRCQGDEKLFF

size: once
V: TRBV19
D: TRBD1
J: TRBJ1-2
DNA: TGTGCCAGTAATTCCGGGACAGGGGACATCTATGGCTACACCTTC
CDR3: CASNSGTGDIYGYTF

size: .
V: TRBV7-2
D: .
J: TRBJ1-2
DNA: TGTGCCAGCAGCTCCGGGACAAGCTTTTATGGCTACACCTTC
CDR3: CASSSGTSFYGYTF

size: .
V: TRBV2
D: .
J: TRBJ1-5
DNA: TGTGCCAGCAGCGCCCCACGAGGTGTGCGAGCGGGTCAGCCCCAGCATTTT
CDR3: CASSAPRGVRAGQPQHF

size: .
V: TRBV6-2/TRBV6-3
D: TRBD2
J: TRBJ2-3
DNA: TGTGCCAGCAGTTACTGGCGGGGGGACCCAGATACGCAGTATTTT
CDR3: CASSYWRGDPDTQYF

size: .
V: TRBV12-3/TRBV12-4
D: .
J: TRBJ1-5
DNA: TGTGCCAGCAGTTTAGCCCCCCGGCAGCCCCAGCATTTT
CDR3: CASSLAPRQPQHF

size: .
V: TRBV24-1
D: TRBD2
J: TRBJ2-3
DNA: TGTGCCACCAGTTTCGGGGGGGCCACAGATACGCAGTATTTT
CDR3: CATSFGGATDTQYF

size: once
V: TRBV6-5
D: TRBD1
J: TRBJ1-1
DNA: TGTGCCAGCAGCCCCACAGGGGGTGAGAACACTGAAGCTTTCTTT
CDR3: CASSPTGGENTEAFF

size: .
V: TRBV5-4
D: TRBD1
J: TRBJ1-2
DNA: TGTGCCAGCAGCTTCACAGGGGATTCCTATGGCTACACCTTC
CDR3: CASSFTGDSYGYTF

size: few
V: TRBV14
D: TRBD2
J: TRBJ2-4
DNA: TGTGCCAGCAGCCAAGATAGGGTCGGGAGGGAAAACATTCAGTACTTC
CDR3: CASSQDRVGRENIQYF

size: .
V: TRBV13
D: TRBD1
J: TRBJ1-6
DNA: TGTGCCAGCAGCTTCGGGACAGCGAATTCACCCCTCCACTTT
CDR3: CASSFGTANSPLHF

size: .
V: TRBV9
D: .
J: TRBJ2-1
DNA: TGTGCCAGCAGCGTAGTATCGGCCTACAATGAGCAGTTCTTC
CDR3: CASSVVSAYNEQFF

size: .
V: TRBV27
D: .
J: TRBJ1-2
DNA: TGTGCCAGCAGTTTAAGACAGCCTACTAACTATGGCTACACCTTC
CDR3: CASSLRQPTNYGYTF

size: .
V: TRBV18
D: .
J: TRBJ1-4
DNA: TGTGCCAGCTCACCTGGGGGGGCGACTAATGAAAAACTGTTTTTT
CDR3: CASSPGGATNEKLFF

size: .
V: TRBV18
D: TRBD2
J: TRBJ2-1
DNA: TGTGCCAGCTCACCAATTGCGGGGGATCCCTACAATGAGCAGTTCTTC
CDR3: CASSPIAGDPYNEQFF

size: few
V: TRBV19
D: .
J: TRBJ2-2
DNA: TGTGCCAGTAGTATTAGCCAGATAAACACCGGGGAGCTGTTTTTT
CDR3: CASSISQINTGELFF

size: .
V: TRBV2
D: .
J: TRBJ2-7
DNA: TGTGCCAGCACGGTCACCTACGAGCAGTACTTC
CDR3: CASTVTYEQYF

size: .
V: TRBV29-1
D: .
J: TRBJ1-2
DNA: TGCAGCGTTGACCTAGGCAGGGGCAACTATGGCTACACCTTC
CDR3: CSVDLGRGNYGYTF

size: .
V: TRBV4-1
D: TRBD1
J: TRBJ2-2
DNA: TGCGCCAGCAGCCAAGAGCCAGGGGGTACCGGGGAGCTGTTTTTT
CDR3: CASSQEPGGTGELFF

size: few
V: TRBV7-9
D: TRBD1
J: TRBJ1-5
DNA: TGTGCCAGCAGCCTGGGACAGAGCAATCAGCCCCAGCATTTT
CDR3: CASSLGQSNQPQHF

size: .
V: TRBV2
D: .
J: TRBJ1-1
DNA: TGTGCCAGCAGTCAACAGGGTAGCACTGAAGCTTTCTTT
CDR3: CASSQQGSTEAFF

size: .
V: TRBV12-5
D: TRBD1
J: TRBJ1-2
DNA: TGTGCTAGTGGTTTGGTACTTCAGGGGGGAGGTGGCTACACCTTC
CDR3: CASGLVLQGGGGYTF

size: .
V: TRBV10-3
D: .
J: TRBJ1-1
DNA: TGTGCCATCAGTGTACGGGGGACTGAAGCTTTCTTT
CDR3: CAISVRGTEAFF

size: .
V: TRBV6-4
D: .
J: TRBJ2-2
DNA: TGTGCCAGCAGTGACACGGGTGGGGCCACCGGGGAGCTGTTTTTT
CDR3: CASSDTGGATGELFF

size: .
V: TRBV9
D: TRBD2
J: TRBJ2-2
DNA: TGTGCCAGCAGCGTAAAAAGCGGGGGGGCGGCCACCGGGGAGCTGTTTTTT
CDR3: CASSVKSGGAATGELFF

size: .
V: TRBV12-3/TRBV12-4
D: .
J: TRBJ1-1
DNA: TGTGCCAGCAGTCGCACAGGGTACACTGAAGCTTTCTTT
CDR3: CASSRTGYTEAFF

size: .
V: TRBV6-2/TRBV6-3
D: .
J: TRBJ1-4
DNA: TGTGCCAGCAGTCTCTCCGGTTTGTCGCCCGGTGGAAAACTGTTTTTT
CDR3: CASSLSGLSPGGKLFF

size: .
V: TRBV7-3
D: TRBD1
J: TRBJ1-2
DNA: TGTGCCAGCAGCTCAGGGGGCGCAGAGGCCAATGGCTACACCTTC
CDR3: CASSSGGAEANGYTF

size: .
V: TRBV7-3
D: TRBD1
J: TRBJ1-4
DNA: TGTGCCAGCAGCCAAGGACAGGGTGAAAAACTGTTTTTT
CDR3: CASSQGQGEKLFF

size: .
V: TRBV9
D: .
J: TRBJ1-6
DNA: TGTGCCAGCAGCGTAGGAGCGGTTAATTCACCCCTCCACTTT
CDR3: CASSVGAVNSPLHF

size: .
V: TRBV5-4
D: TRBD1
J: TRBJ1-1
DNA: TGTGCCAGCAGCTTGGGGACAGGGGTAGGGAACACTGAAGCTTTCTTT
CDR3: CASSLGTGVGNTEAFF

size: .
V: TRBV4-1
D: .
J: TRBJ2-5
DNA: TGCGCCAGCAGCCAAGTAGGGTCCAGGGTTTTGGACTTC
CDR3: CASSQVGSRVLDF

size: .
V: TRBV15
D: .
J: TRBJ1-5
DNA: TGTGCCACCAGCAGCTACAGGAATAATCAGCCCCAGCATTTT
CDR3: CATSSYRNNQPQHF

size: few
V: TRBV19
D: .
J: TRBJ1-2
DNA: TGTGCCAGTAGTATCCGCCCGGTTTTGGATGGCTACACCTTC
CDR3: CASSIRPVLDGYTF

size: .
V: TRBV15
D: TRBD1
J: TRBJ2-2
DNA: TGTGCCACCAGCAGAGGACAGACAGGGGGCGGCACCGGGGAGCTGTTTTTT
CDR3: CATSRGQTGGGTGELFF

size: .
V: TRBV7-2
D: TRBD1
J: TRBJ1-4
DNA: TGTGCCAGCAGCAAGGGGGACAGGGAGGTTGAAAAACTGTTTTTT
CDR3: CASSKGDREVEKLFF

size: .
V: TRBV5-6
D: .
J: TRBJ1-6
DNA: TGTGCCAGCAGCTTTGAGGGTTCACCCCTCCACTTT
CDR3: CASSFEGSPLHF

size: .
V: TRBV9
D: TRBD1
J: TRBJ2-3
DNA: TGTGCCAGCAGCTCCAGGGACAGCCGCACAGATACGCAGTATTTT
CDR3: CASSSRDSRTDTQYF

size: .
V: TRBV3-1/TRBV3-2
D: TRBD1
J: TRBJ1-3
DNA: TGTGCCAGCAGCCAGGCTGACAGGGGGCGCGGAAACACCATATATTTT
CDR3: CASSQADRGRGNTIYF